This T cell receptor (beta chain) was identified in a study of identical twins. The study, taken as a whole, reports: Findings came from cross-sectional statistics, without long-term follow-up of donors. Whereas memory repertoires showed no such difference, abundant cord blood beta clonotypes carried fewer insertions.

TCRdb fed the 5' RACE reads into MiXCR, producing one record per CDR3 protein. The sample consists of hundreds of thousands of distinct CDR3 sequences, around 8.3% of them appearing once. This clonotype was recorded only once. Its antigen remains unknown. Deletions cut 7 bases from V and 4 bases from J, with 18 bases between. This CDR3 spans 15 amino acids. Germline V gene lookup returns CDR1 MGHDK and CDR2 SYGVNS. Separately, the same data were catalogued under a study of yellow fever vaccine responses in identical twins.

The chain carries TRBV25-1 and TRBJ2-3; tentatively, D is TRBD2 (6 bases). The clonotype was recovered from a woman under 30 in good health. The sample consisted of PBMCs. The CDR3 DNA is TGTGCCAGCATGTCTAGCGCCGGGTGGGCAGATACGCAGTATTTT. It specifies CASMSSAGWADTQYF.